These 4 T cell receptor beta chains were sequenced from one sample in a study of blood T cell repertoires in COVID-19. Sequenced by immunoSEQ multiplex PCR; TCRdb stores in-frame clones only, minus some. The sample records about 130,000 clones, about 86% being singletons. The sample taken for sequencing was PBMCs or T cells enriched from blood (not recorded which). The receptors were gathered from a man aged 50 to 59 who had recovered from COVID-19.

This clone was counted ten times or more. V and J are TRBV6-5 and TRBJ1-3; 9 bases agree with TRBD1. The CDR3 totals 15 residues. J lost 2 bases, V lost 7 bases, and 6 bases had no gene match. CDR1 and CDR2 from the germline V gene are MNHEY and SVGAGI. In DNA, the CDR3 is TGTGCCAGCACTCGGGACAGGGCCCCTGGAAACACCATATATTTT. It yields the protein CASTRDRAPGNTIYF.

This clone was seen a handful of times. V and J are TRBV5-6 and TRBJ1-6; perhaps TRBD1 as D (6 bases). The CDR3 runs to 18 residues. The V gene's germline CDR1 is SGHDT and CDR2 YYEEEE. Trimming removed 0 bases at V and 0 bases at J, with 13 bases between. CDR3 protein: CASSLVAGESSYNSPLHF. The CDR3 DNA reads TGTGCCAGCAGCTTGGTGGCAGGGGAGAGCTCCTATAATTCACCCCTCCACTTT.

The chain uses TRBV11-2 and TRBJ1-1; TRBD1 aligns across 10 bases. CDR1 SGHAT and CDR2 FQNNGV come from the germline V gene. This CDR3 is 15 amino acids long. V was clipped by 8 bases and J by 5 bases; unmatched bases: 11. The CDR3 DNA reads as TGTGCCAGCCGACAGGGGGCCAGGGGTGGGACTGAAGCTTTCTTT. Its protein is CASRQGARGGTEAFF.

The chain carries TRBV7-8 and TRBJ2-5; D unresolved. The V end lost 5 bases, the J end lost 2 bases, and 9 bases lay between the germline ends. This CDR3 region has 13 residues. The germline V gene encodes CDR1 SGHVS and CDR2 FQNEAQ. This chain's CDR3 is CASSLRLQETQYF. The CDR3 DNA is TGTGCCAGCAGCCTCAGACTTCAAGAGACCCAGTACTTC. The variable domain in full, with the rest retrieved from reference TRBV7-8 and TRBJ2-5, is GAGVSQSPRYKVAKRGQDVALRCDPISGHVSLFWYQQALGQGPEFLTYFQNEAQLDKSGLPSDRFFAERPEGSVSTLKIQRTQQEDSAVYLCASSLRLQETQYFGPGTRLLVL.